This TCR beta chain was identified in a study of CD8 T cells in Susac syndrome (dated by TCRdb to the late 2010s). Looking at the study overall: Whether CD8+ T cell activation and differentiation in Susac syndrome was antigen driven was tested using repertoire sequencing. Summary of the overall study and its limitations: The study acknowledged that relatively few individuals were included in the TCR sequencing and HLA analysis.

RNA was extracted using the RNeasy kit, and roughly 0.5 to 1 ug of the RNA was reverse transcribed with random hexamers. The immunoSEQ multiplex PCR assay, which covers 54 Vbeta and 13 Jbeta segments, was used to amplify TCR beta CDR3 regions. PCR amplification bias was corrected using a synthetic template baseline for primer optimization and computational correction. Per the authors' processing: Reads were annotated to V, D and J genes per IMGT and analyzed with immunoSEQ Analyzer, keeping only productive sequences. Clonality was calculated as one minus the Shannon entropy normalized by log2 of the number of productive unique sequences. Public and private clones were assessed among the 100 most prevalent clones of each patient and control. Clones were defined as Susac-specific if absent from the healthy and MS cohorts, from around 1,000 published viral clones and from other ImmuneACCESS disease sequences. TCRdb handled the public reads itself, with Q25 trimming in fastp and clone calling in MiXCR, and kept productive beta chains. Merged by CDR3 protein, the rows form single entries marked with the most common genes and DNA. For this entry, the V and J calls and clone size follow TCRdb and not the study's own pipeline. Here the sample has about 150,000 distinct CDR3 sequences; 93% occur a single time. The top ten clones comprise around 0.1% of the sample.

A remark on this clonotype: The antigen it binds to is not known. No base quality information exists; no much larger clone differs at one position.

The cysteine opens and the phenylalanine closes a CDR3 of 15 amino acids. The entry retains the CDR3 DNA only, 45 bases that are in frame from base 1. CDR1 MGHDK and CDR2 SYGVNS are derived from the germline V gene. V drops 1 base and J drops 2 bases, leaving 11 bases in between. Peripheral blood CD8+ and CD4+ T cells from healthy donors, Susac syndrome patients and multiple sclerosis patients were profiled by high-throughput TCR beta sequencing. The multiple sclerosis controls were treatment-naive patients whose relapsing-remitting disease, either stable or active, fulfilled the revised McDonald criteria. CD8+ TEMRA cells were enriched by FACS, while bulk CD8+ and CD4+ T cells were purified by magnetic negative isolation. Blood was collected in EDTA tubes and processed within 24 hours, with PBMCs isolated through density gradient centrifugation. PBMCs destined for TCR sequencing were cryopreserved in liquid nitrogen and later thawed in a 37 °C water bath. Purity of sorted or isolated CD4+, CD8+ and CD8+ TEMRA cells was at least 90%.

The sequence was collected from a human donor with multiple sclerosis. This receptor chain uses TRBV25-1 and TRBJ2-5, with TRBD1 as a weak D call on 5 bases. The sequencing sample was made of CD4+ T cells from PBMCs. The CDR3 region reads CASSESEQVQETQYF. At the DNA level, the sequence is TGTGCCAGCAGTGAATCAGAACAGGTACAAGAGACCCAGTACTTC.